This record looks at one T cell receptor (beta chain) sequence and its context. The sample comes from a study of blood T cell repertoires in COVID-19. Whole-study context: In each case, the material was cDNA or gDNA derived from T cells, B-cell-depleted T cells, or PBMCs.

Enrolled through a virtual design, the participants were between roughly 18 and 95 years of age and came from fewer than 30 US areas. Cohorts were determined from participant-reported clinical history. Two negative PCRs, clearance, or symptom resolution characterized the recovered Cohort 3 donors. The table came from immunoSEQ multiplex PCR; TCRdb's copy has only in-frame clones and leaves some out. The sample includes 250,000 or so clones, around 84% of them seen just once. V was clipped by 3 bases and J by 1 base, with 9 bases between them. From germline, CDR1 is ENHRY and CDR2 SYGVKD. The CDR3 has 14 residues.

The V call is TRBV10-3, the J call TRBJ1-1; unclear D gene. Sequencing was carried out using PBMCs or T cells enriched from blood (not recorded which). This clonotype originated in a man aged 35 to 55 who had recovered from COVID-19. For the CDR3, the DNA is TGTGCCATCAGTGAATACCCAGGGAACACTGAAGCTTTCTTT. This gives the protein CAISEYPGNTEAFF.